This T cell receptor beta chain was obtained from a study of blood T cell repertoires in COVID-19. Study-level background: The United States, Italy and Spain supplied acute and convalescent COVID-19 samples. PBMCs, B-cell-depleted T cells, or T cells were the source of the cDNA or gDNA that made up the material.

CDR1 and CDR2 (germline): SGDLS, YYNGEE. This CDR3 has 16 amino acids. V lost 0 bases and J lost 0, with 10 bases in between. As originally analysed: Estimated nucleated cell counts came from reference gene primer amplification. Sequencing was performed with immunoSEQ multiplex PCR; in TCRdb, only in-frame clones are kept and a portion is missing. V and J calls and clone size are given by that table; D and trimming were obtained from the DNA. The table includes 150,000 to 200,000 clones, about 85% detected once. The clonotype originates from a man aged 70-80 years with active or convalescent COVID-19. The sample comprised peripheral blood. The chain uses TRBV9 and TRBJ1-3; maybe TRBD1 (5 bases). CDR3 region: CASSVGLGGSGNTIYF. In DNA form, the CDR3 reads TGTGCCAGCAGCGTAGGTCTGGGGGGCTCTGGAAACACCATATATTTT.